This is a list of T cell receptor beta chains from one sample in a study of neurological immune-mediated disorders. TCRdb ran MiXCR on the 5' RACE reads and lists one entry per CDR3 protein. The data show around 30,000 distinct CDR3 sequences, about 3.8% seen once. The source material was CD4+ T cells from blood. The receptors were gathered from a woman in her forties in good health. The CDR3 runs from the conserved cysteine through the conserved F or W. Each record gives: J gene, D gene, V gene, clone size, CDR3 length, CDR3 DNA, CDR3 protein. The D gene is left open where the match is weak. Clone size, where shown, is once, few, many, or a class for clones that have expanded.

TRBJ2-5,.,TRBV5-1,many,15,TGCGCCAGCAGCTTGGAGGGCAGGGTAGGCGAGACCCAGTACTTC,CASSLEGRVGETQYF
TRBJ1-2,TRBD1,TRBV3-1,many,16,TGTGCCAGCAGCCAAGATTGGGGACAGGGCAGGTATGGCTACACCTTC,CASSQDWGQGRYGYTF
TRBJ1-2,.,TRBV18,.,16,TGTGTCAGCTCACCCAAACCGGGGCAAGCTAACTATGGCTACACCTTC,CVSSPKPGQANYGYTF
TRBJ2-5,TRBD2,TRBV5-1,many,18,TGCGCCAGCAGCTCGATGACTAGCGGGGGGAATCGGGTGGTGACCCAGTACTTC,CASSSMTSGGNRVVTQYF
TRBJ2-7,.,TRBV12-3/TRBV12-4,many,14,TGTGCCAGCAGTCGAGGGGGGATGGCGCCGTTCATTCACTTC,CASSRGGMAPFIHF
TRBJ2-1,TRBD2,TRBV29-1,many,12,TGCGGAATACTAGCGGCCGGCAATGAGCAGTTCTTC,CGILAAGNEQFF
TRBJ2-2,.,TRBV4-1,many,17,TGCGCCAGCAGCCAGGGGCACTTTCTAGCGAACACCGGGGAGCTGTTTTTT,CASSQGHFLANTGELFF
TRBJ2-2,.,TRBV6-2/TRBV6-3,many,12,TGTGCCAGCAGTTTAACGGCCGGGGAGCTGTTTTTT,CASSLTAGELFF
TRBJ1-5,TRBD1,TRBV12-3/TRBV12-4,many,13,TGTGCCAGCAGCACAGGGGGTTCTCAGCCCCAGCATTTT,CASSTGGSQPQHF
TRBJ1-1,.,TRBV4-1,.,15,TGCGCCAGCAGCCCAGGGGTTGGAGTGAACACTGAAGCTTTCTTT,CASSPGVGVNTEAFF
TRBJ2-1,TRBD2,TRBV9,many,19,TGTGCCAGCAGCCCCTCCCCCCCCGGGACTAGCGGAGACTACAATGAGCAGTTCTTC,CASSPSPPGTSGDYNEQFF
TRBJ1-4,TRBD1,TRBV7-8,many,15,TGTGCCAGCAGCTCGAACAGGGGAACTAATGAAAAACTGTTTTTT,CASSSNRGTNEKLFF
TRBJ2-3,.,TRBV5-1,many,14,TGCGCCAGCACCTGGCGAGGGACCACAGATACGCAGTATTTT,CASTWRGTTDTQYF
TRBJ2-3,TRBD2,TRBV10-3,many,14,TGTGCCATCAGTGAGCGGGGGGGGTCAGATACGCAGTATTTT,CAISERGGSDTQYF
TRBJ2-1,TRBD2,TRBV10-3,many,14,TGTGCCATCACCCCTAGCGGGGGGCTCAATGAGCAGTTCTTC,CAITPSGGLNEQFF
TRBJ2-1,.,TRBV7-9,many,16,TGTGCCAGCAGCTTATTGGGGGTAGTGTCCTACAATGAGCAGTTCTTC,CASSLLGVVSYNEQFF
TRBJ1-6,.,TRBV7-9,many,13,TGTGCCAGCAGCTCCGGGGGGGATTCACCCCTCCACTTT,CASSSGGDSPLHF
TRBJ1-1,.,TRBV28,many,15,TGTGCCAGCAGTTCTTTCGGATCGGGAGGCACTGAAGCTTTCTTT,CASSSFGSGGTEAFF
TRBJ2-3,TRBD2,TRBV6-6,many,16,TGTGCCAGCAGTTTAACTAGCGGGAGTGGGGGTAATACGCAGTATTTT,CASSLTSGSGGNTQYF
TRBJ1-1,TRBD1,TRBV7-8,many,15,TGTGCCAGCAGCTCCGGGACAGGGTTTTTCGGTGAAGCTTTCTTT,CASSSGTGFFGEAFF
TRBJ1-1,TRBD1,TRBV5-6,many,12,TGTGCCAGCAGCTTCCGGGACAGGGTCGCTTTCTTT,CASSFRDRVAFF
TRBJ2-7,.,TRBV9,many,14,TGTGCCAGCAGCGTAGGTCGGTCCGGTGACGAGCAGTACTTC,CASSVGRSGDEQYF
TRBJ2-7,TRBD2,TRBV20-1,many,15,TGCAGTGCTAGAAGGGCTAGCGGAGTAACCTACGAGCAGTACTTC,CSARRASGVTYEQYF
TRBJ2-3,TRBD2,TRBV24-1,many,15,TGTGCCACCAGTGATACGGGACTAGCTACAGATACGCAGTATTTT,CATSDTGLATDTQYF
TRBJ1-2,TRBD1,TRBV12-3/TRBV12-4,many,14,TGTGCCAGCAGTACCCAGGGACAGCACTATGGCTACACCTTC,CASSTQGQHYGYTF
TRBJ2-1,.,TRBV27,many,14,TGTGCCAGCAGTGAAGGTTACTCCTACAATGAGCAGTTCTTC,CASSEGYSYNEQFF
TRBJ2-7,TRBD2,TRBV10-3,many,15,TGTGCCATCAGTGACGCGGGCGGGACTAGATACGAGCAGTACTTC,CAISDAGGTRYEQYF
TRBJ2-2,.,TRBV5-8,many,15,TGTGCCAGCAGCTTGAGCTTCGCGAACACCGGGGAGCTGTTTTTT,CASSLSFANTGELFF
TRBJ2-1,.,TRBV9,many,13,TGTGCCAGCAGCGGGGGGGCCTTGAATGAGCAGTTCTTC,CASSGGALNEQFF
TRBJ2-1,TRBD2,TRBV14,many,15,TGTGCCAGCAGCCAAGTTGGAGAGGTTAGCGGGACTCAGTTCTTC,CASSQVGEVSGTQFF
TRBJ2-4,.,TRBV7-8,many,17,TGTGCCAGCAGCTTAGCCCCCCAGGGGATAGCCAAAAACATTCAGTACTTC,CASSLAPQGIAKNIQYF
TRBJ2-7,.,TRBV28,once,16,TGTGCCAGCAGTCCCCCTCAGAGCTTTACAAACTACGAGCAGTACTTC,CASSPPQSFTNYEQYF
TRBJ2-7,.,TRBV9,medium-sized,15,TGTGCCAGCAGCGTAGCCCCGGATAGCTCCTACGAGCAGTACTTC,CASSVAPDSSYEQYF
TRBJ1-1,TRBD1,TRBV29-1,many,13,TGCAGCTTTGGACAGGCCCGGAACACTGAAGCTTTCTTT,CSFGQARNTEAFF
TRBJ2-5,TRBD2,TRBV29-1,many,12,TGCAGCGCCGGGACTAGCGGAGAGACCCAGTACTTC,CSAGTSGETQYF
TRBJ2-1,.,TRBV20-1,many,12,TGCAGTGCTGTGTGGACCTCGGATGAGCAGTTCTTC,CSAVWTSDEQFF
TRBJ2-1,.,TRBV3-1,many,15,TGTGCCAGCAGCCCCCTCGTCCGCTCCTACAATGAGCAGTTCTTC,CASSPLVRSYNEQFF
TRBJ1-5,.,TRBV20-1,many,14,TGCAGTGCTAGTAACGGGGGAGAGTATCAGCCCCAGCATTTT,CSASNGGEYQPQHF
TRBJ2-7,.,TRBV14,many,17,TGTGCCAGCAGCCAAGATGGGGTTGCTGGCAGGGAGGCCGAGCAGTACTTC,CASSQDGVAGREAEQYF
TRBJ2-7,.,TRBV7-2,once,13,TGTGCCAGCAGCTCTATTGCGGGGTACGAGCAGTACTTC,CASSSIAGYEQYF